This T cell receptor (beta chain) stems from a study of blood T cell repertoires in COVID-19. This CDR3 contains 12 residues. V gave up 2 bases and J gave up 15 bases; unmatched junction bases: 9. Per germline, CDR1 GTSNPN and CDR2 SVGIG (reference sequence). Here immunoSEQ multiplex PCR was the method, and the copy in TCRdb shows in-frame clones only, minus some. The table shows 40,000 or so clones, with 92% occurring only once. The material sequenced was peripheral blood. The gene calls are TRBV30 and TRBJ2-1; 8 bases map to TRBD1. This clonotype originated in a human donor in a cohort sampled during active COVID-19. CDR3 nucleotide sequence: TGTGCCTGGAGTACACTAACCGGGACAGGGTTCTTC. It encodes CAWSTLTGTGFF.